The 4 T cell receptor beta chains below come from one sample, sequenced in a study of T cells in localized non-small cell lung cancer. Measured with immunoSEQ multiplex PCR; TCRdb has only the in-frame clones, and not every one. Of over a thousand clones in the sample, approximately 23% were seen once. The material was normal lung tissue next to the tumor, obtained before any cancer treatment. These receptors all stem from a female donor of 60 years or more with stage I squamous cell lung carcinoma.

The chain links TRBV5-1 to TRBJ2-1; perhaps TRBD2 as D (5 bases). The CDR3 runs 15 residues. V was trimmed by 0 bases and J by 5 bases, leaving 12 bases between them. Germline CDR1 and CDR2: SGHRS and YFSETQ. CDR3: CASSLGGVGNNEQFF. Written as DNA, the CDR3 is TGCGCCAGCAGCTTGGGGGGAGTAGGCAACAATGAGCAGTTCTTC.

A few counts support this clone. The chain is built from TRBV11-3 and TRBJ2-1, with 8 nucleotides matching TRBD2. The ends lost 4 bases at V and 7 bases at J; junction bases unmatched: 6. The CDR3 length is 14 residues. The germline V gene has CDR1 SGHNT and CDR2 YENEEA. CDR3 loop: CASSSKREWNEQFF. In DNA form, the CDR3 reads TGTGCCAGCAGCTCCAAGCGGGAGTGGAATGAGCAGTTCTTC.

The chain carries TRBV5-1 and TRBJ1-5; the D gene is possibly TRBD1 (6 bases). V lost 2 bases and J lost 4, with 13 bases in between. CDR3 length: 15 residues. Germline values: CDR1 SGHRS, CDR2 YFSETQ. The CDR3 coding sequence is TGCGCCAGCAGCTTAGGGACACCGGGGAATCAGCCCCAGCATTTT. Translation gives CASSLGTPGNQPQHF.

This chain links TRBV19 with TRBJ2-3; a possible D gene is TRBD2 (5 bases). CDR1 LNHDA and CDR2 SQIVND come from the germline V gene (reference sequence). The CDR3 loop spans 15 amino acids. V dropped 0 bases and J dropped 2 bases, with 9 bases sitting between them. The CDR3 region is CASSIDPRATDTQYF. In DNA, the CDR3 is TGTGCCAGTAGTATAGATCCGAGGGCCACAGATACGCAGTATTTT. The variable domain in full, with the rest retrieved from reference TRBV19 and TRBJ2-3, is DGGITQSPKYLFRKEGQNVTLSCEQNLNHDAMYWYRQDPGQGLRLIYYSQIVNDFQKGDIAEGYSVSREKKESFPLTVTSAQKNPTAFYLCASSIDPRATDTQYFGPGTRLTVL.